This passage covers 21 T cell receptor beta chains from one sample sequenced in a study of shared clonotypes between healthy human individuals. Selected positively for CCR7 and CD45RO-negative, naive CD8 cells excluded terminally differentiated effector memory CD45RA+ cells. Here immunoSEQ multiplex PCR was the method, and the copy in TCRdb shows in-frame clones only, minus some. This sample has about 2 million clones, with about 94% found just once. The sample consisted of naive CD8+ T cells sorted from blood. The source of these receptors is a man between 18 and 29 years old in good health.

V gene TRBV4-1 combines with J gene TRBJ1-1; D is possibly TRBD1 (6 bases). Per the germline V gene, CDR1 is MGHRA and CDR2 is YSYEKL. Trimming pared 4 bases from V and 0 bases from J, leaving 12 bases between. The CDR3 has 15 residues. This chain's CDR3 is CASSPAGVMNTEAFF. DNA of the CDR3: TGCGCCAGCAGCCCGGCAGGGGTAATGAACACTGAAGCTTTCTTT.

V usage is TRBV9 and J usage is TRBJ2-7; TRBD1 matches at 9 bases. Germline V gene data show CDR1 as SGDLS and CDR2 as YYNGEE. The CDR3 loop spans 15 amino acids. J lost 3 bases, V lost 3 bases, and 7 bases had no gene match. This CDR3 reads CASSANTGQGYEQYF. Written as DNA, the CDR3 is TGTGCCAGCAGCGCGAACACGGGACAGGGCTACGAGCAGTACTTC.

V usage is TRBV11-2 and J usage is TRBJ2-1; D unclear. This CDR3 spans 17 amino acids. Trimming took off 2 bases at V and 3 bases at J, with 17 bases between the two ends. Germline assignment: CDR1 SGHAT and CDR2 FQNNGV. The CDR3 region is CASSLPDWSGLYNEQFF. In nucleotides, the CDR3 is TGTGCCAGCAGCTTACCTGACTGGAGTGGGCTCTACAATGAGCAGTTCTTC.

This chain joins TRBV7-2 and TRBJ1-2; D ambiguous. Germline V lookup: CDR1 SGHTA, CDR2 FQGNSA. The CDR3 is 15 amino acids. Trimming removed 0 bases from V and 6 bases from J, with 14 bases in between. The CDR3 nucleotides read TGTGCCAGCAGCTTAGCGGCGGTTCCGGTGGATGGCTACACCTTC. It is translated as CASSLAAVPVDGYTF.

This clone has a single count. The rearrangement uses TRBV19 and TRBJ1-1, with 7 bases identical to TRBD1. Germline-derived CDR1 and CDR2 are LNHDA and SQIVND (reference sequence). The CDR3 consists of 17 residues. Germline trimming cut 0 bases from V and 8 bases from J; bases unmatched to any gene: 15. This CDR3 is CASSIDLLGGDSEEAFF. In DNA, the CDR3 is TGTGCCAGTAGTATAGATCTATTAGGGGGGGACAGCGAAGAAGCTTTCTTT.

The chain uses TRBV6-1 and TRBJ1-3; D is unresolved. Germline loops: CDR1 MNHNS, CDR2 SASEGT. CDR3 size: 15 residues. V lost 1 base to trimming and J lost 7 bases, with 14 bases between them. The CDR3 loop is CASSEGTTFGNTIYF. CDR3 coding DNA: TGTGCCAGCAGTGAAGGAACAACCTTCGGGAACACCATATATTTT.

The CDR3 nucleotides are TGTGCCAGCAGCTTGCTAGCGGGAGACCATGAGCAGTTCTTC. Protein: CASSLLAGDHEQFF. V is TRBV5-4 and J is TRBJ2-1, with 10 bases matching TRBD2. The CDR3 covers 14 residues. V dropped 1 base and J dropped 8; count of bases not matched to a gene: 3. Germline CDR1 reads SGHNT; CDR2 reads YYREEE (reference sequence). The full variable domain, rest sourced from reference TRBV5-4 and TRBJ2-1, is ETGVTQSPTHLIKTRGQQVTLRCSSQSGHNTVSWYQQALGQGPQFIFQYYREEENGRGNFPPRFSGLQFPNYSSELNVNALELDDSALYLCASSLLAGDHEQFFGPGTRLTVL.

The chain employs TRBV4-3 and TRBJ2-7; TRBD1 or TRBD2 may be the D gene (6 bases each). The CDR3 length is 15 residues. Trimming removed 1 base at V and 7 bases at J, with 17 bases between. CDR1 is LGHNA and CDR2 is YSLEER in the germline V gene. The CDR3: CASSQVYGGPGEQYF. CDR3 coding DNA: TGCGCCAGCAGCCAAGTGTACGGGGGCCCCGGGGAGCAGTACTTC.

The DNA for the CDR3 is TGCGCCAGCAGCCAAGATCAACTAGCGGGATCTGCCTACAATGAGCAGTTCTTC. Its translation: CASSQDQLAGSAYNEQFF. The chain uses TRBV4-3 and TRBJ2-1; 10 nucleotides line up with TRBD2. The CDR3 is 18 residues long. V lost 0 bases and J lost 2; bases outside the gene matches: 7. Per the germline V gene, CDR1 is LGHNA and CDR2 is YSLEER.

This sequence joins TRBV2 and TRBJ1-2; TRBD1 is a possible D gene (5 bases). The CDR3 is made up of 15 amino acids. CDR1 is SNHLY, CDR2 FYNNEI, per germline. V was pared by 1 base and J by 2 bases, with 11 bases between. The CDR3 sequence is CASSEGAGPNYGYTF. CDR3 bases: TGTGCCAGCAGTGAAGGGGCGGGACCGAACTATGGCTACACCTTC.

This chain uses TRBV6-5 with TRBJ2-7, with 8 nucleotides matching TRBD2. The CDR3 is made up of 15 amino acids. Germline V lookup: CDR1 MNHEY, CDR2 SVGAGI. After removal of 8 bases from V and 7 bases from J, the junction contained 16 bases not matched to a gene. The CDR3 DNA sequence: TGTGCCAGCGGTCTCGGGGGGGCCCCTTTAGGAGAGCAGTACTTC. Amino acid sequence: CASGLGGAPLGEQYF.

The genes are TRBV13 and TRBJ2-7; D possibly corresponds to TRBD1 (6 bases). Germline V gives CDR1 PRHDT, CDR2 FYEKMQ (reference sequence). The CDR3 contains 16 residues. V lost 1 base and J lost 2, with 15 bases in between. DNA of the CDR3: TGTGCCAGCAGCTTAGTGCAAGAGGGACAAGCCTACGAGCAGTACTTC. Translated: CASSLVQEGQAYEQYF.

The rearrangement uses TRBV4-3 and TRBJ2-7; 8 positions match TRBD2. The CDR3 consists of 18 residues. From germline, CDR1 is LGHNA and CDR2 YSLEER. Trimming removed 2 bases from V and 2 bases from J; junction bases left unmatched: 14. The CDR3 loop is CASSQPAGGLDWTYEQYF. CDR3 DNA: TGCGCCAGCAGCCAACCCGCGGGAGGATTGGATTGGACCTACGAGCAGTACTTC.

The chain uses TRBV28 and TRBJ1-6; D might be TRBD1 (6 bases). V was pared by 8 bases and J by 6 bases, with 17 bases between. The CDR3 sequence is 15 residues long. Germline CDR1 reads MDHEN; CDR2 reads SYDVKM. This CDR3 reads CASALGGPFNSPLHF. CDR3 nucleotides: TGTGCCAGCGCTCTGGGGGGCCCTTTTAATTCACCCCTCCACTTT. Combining the CDR3 with reference TRBV28 and TRBJ1-6 gives the whole variable domain DVKVTQSSRYLVKRTGEKVFLECVQDMDHENMFWYRQDPGLGLRLIYFSYDVKMKEKGDIPEGYSVSREKKERFSLILESASTNQTSMYLCASALGGPFNSPLHFGNGTRLTVT.

The chain couples TRBV28 to TRBJ2-3, with TRBD2 matching 9 bases. After removal of 5 bases from V and 4 bases from J, the junction contained 16 bases not matched to a gene. There are 18 residues in the CDR3. Germline assignment: CDR1 MDHEN and CDR2 SYDVKM. The CDR3 DNA reads as TGTGCCAGCAGTCCCCCGGGCGGCGGGGGGGCCGGTCCAGATACGCAGTATTTT. Amino acids: CASSPPGGGGAGPDTQYF.

The CDR3 region is CASSSPNAGQYTEAFF. In nucleotides, the CDR3 is TGCGCCAGCAGCTCACCAAACGCCGGACAGTACACTGAAGCTTTCTTT. This chain connects TRBV5-1 to TRBJ1-1, with D possibly being TRBD1 (6 bases). The V gene lost 3 bases and the J gene lost 3 bases, with 18 bases spanning the gap. The CDR3 spans 16 residues. Germline CDR1 SGHRS, CDR2 YFSETQ.

The CDR3 protein is CASSLGISGFGGTEAFF. Here the CDR3 DNA reads TGTGCCAGCAGCTTAGGGATTTCGGGTTTCGGCGGTACTGAAGCTTTCTTT. V is TRBV7-9 and J is TRBJ1-1, with D uncertain. Trimming removed 1 base from V and 5 bases from J, with 20 bases in between. The CDR3 has 17 amino acids. Germline CDR1 is SEHNR and CDR2 is FQNEAQ (reference sequence).

This clone was seen only once. Other DNA sequences in this sample translate to the same CDR3. The chain employs TRBV7-6 and TRBJ2-7; no firm D call. The germline V and J ends were trimmed by 1 base and 2 bases, with 6 bases remaining between them. CDR1 is SGHVS and CDR2 is FNYEAQ in the germline V gene. This CDR3 has 13 amino acids. The CDR3 bases are TGTGCCAGCAGCTTAGAGGATACCTACGAGCAGTACTTC. Translation gives CASSLEDTYEQYF.

The chain uses TRBV28 and TRBJ1-4; D is ambiguous. The CDR3 has 14 amino acids. Per germline, CDR1 MDHEN and CDR2 SYDVKM. V was clipped by 3 bases and J by 6 bases, with 11 bases between them. CDR3 DNA sequence: TGTGCCAGCAGTTTGGCCCTCCCTGATGAAAAACTGTTTTTT. Translated, it gives CASSLALPDEKLFF.

As for this clone: Other DNA sequences within the sample encode an identical CDR3. This sequence joins TRBV4-1 and TRBJ2-1; D tentatively fits TRBD1 or TRBD2 (6 bases each). Trimming took 1 base from V and 0 from J, leaving 10 bases between them. The CDR3 totals 16 residues. Germline values: CDR1 MGHRA, CDR2 YSYEKL. The CDR3 here is CASSQGGGISYNEQFF. CDR3 sequence (DNA): TGCGCCAGCAGCCAAGGAGGGGGGATCTCCTACAATGAGCAGTTCTTC.

As regards this clone: Other DNA sequences in this sample translate to the same CDR3. CDR3 amino acids: CASSLGGSYNEQFF. Written as DNA, the CDR3 is TGTGCCAGCAGCTTAGGGGGCTCCTACAATGAGCAGTTCTTC. J is TRBJ2-1 and V is TRBV5-6; D possibly corresponds to TRBD1 (6 bases). V lost 2 bases, J lost 0 bases, and 6 bases lay in between. This CDR3 comprises 14 residues. The germline V gene has CDR1 SGHDT and CDR2 YYEEEE.